This T cell receptor beta chain originates from a study of graft-versus-host responses after intestinal transplantation. Background on the study: Isolated intestinal, liver-intestinal, or multivisceral transplants had been given to the recipients. The whole recipient group had anti-thymocyte globulin induction followed by tacrolimus and steroids for two to three years. Study-level points and caveats: Declining HvG levels early post-transplant were linked to peak circulating GvH clone levels.

The CDR3 covers 16 residues. Trimming at V came to 6 bases and at J to 0 bases, leaving 10 bases not matched to a gene. Germline loops: CDR1 KGHSH, CDR2 LQKENI. Co-plated with approximately 200,000 CFSE-labeled responder cells were approximately 200,000 irradiated, violet-dye-labeled stimulator cells. Repertoires were generated with immunoSEQ multiplex PCR, while TCRdb's copy carries only in-frame clones and drops some. The table has 8,000 to 9,500 clones, approximately 33% seen once; the top ten hold 4.5% to 6.5%. This clonotype was obtained from a human patient who received an intestinal transplant. This specimen consisted of alloreactive CD4+ T cells from a mixed lymphocyte reaction culture, obtained before intestinal transplant. Subset reported: CFSE-low proliferating T cells sorted from roughly six-day pre-transplant mixed lymphocyte reaction (GvH or HvG direction). The V and J genes are TRBV18 and TRBJ1-2, with 7 positions matching TRBD1. The CDR3 loop is CASSRDSAVTNYGYTF. The CDR3 region has the DNA TGTGCCAGCTCCCGGGACAGCGCCGTGACTAACTATGGCTACACCTTC.